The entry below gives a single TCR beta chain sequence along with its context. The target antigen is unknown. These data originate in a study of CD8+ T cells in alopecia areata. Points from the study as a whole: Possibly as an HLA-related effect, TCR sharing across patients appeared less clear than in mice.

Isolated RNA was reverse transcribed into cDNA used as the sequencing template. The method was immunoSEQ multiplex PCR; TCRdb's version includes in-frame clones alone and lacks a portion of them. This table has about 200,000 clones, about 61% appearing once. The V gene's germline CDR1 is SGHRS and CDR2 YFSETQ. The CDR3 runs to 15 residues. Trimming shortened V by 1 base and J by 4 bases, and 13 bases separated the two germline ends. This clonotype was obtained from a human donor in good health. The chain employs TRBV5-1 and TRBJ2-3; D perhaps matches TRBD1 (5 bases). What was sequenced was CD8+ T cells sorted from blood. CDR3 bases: TGCGCCAGCAGCTTGACAACGACAGATTCAGATACGCAGTATTTT. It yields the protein CASSLTTTDSDTQYF.